This TCR beta chain was sequenced for a study of T cell clones after liver transplantation. Study-wide background: A pre-transplant mixed lymphocyte reaction with TCRbeta sequencing defined graft-donor-reactive clones followed in post-transplant blood.

Germline values: CDR1 MDHEN, CDR2 SYDVKM. V lost 3 bases and J 2 bases, leaving 6 bases between the germline ends. The CDR3 is 13 residues long. Only in-frame clones appear in the TCRdb table, and some are missing; sequencing was by immunoSEQ multiplex PCR. The table shows tens of thousands of clones, with over 90% occurring only once. The receptor's source is a human patient who received a liver transplant. Some T cells may have come from the graft donor. The material sequenced was CD4+ T cells from blood, taken approximately 26 months after liver transplant. The chain has TRBV28 and TRBJ2-3, with D unresolved. The CDR3 reads CASSFHLTDTQYF. The CDR3 DNA reads as TGTGCCAGCAGTTTTCACCTCACAGATACGCAGTATTTT.